These 10 T cell receptor beta chains share one sample of origin, sequenced in a study of STAT5B mutations in CD4+ large granular lymphocyte leukemia. Profiled with immunoSEQ multiplex PCR; TCRdb holds only in-frame clones, not every one. The sample yields under 40,000 clones, 78% seen once. Sequenced material: CD4+ T cells from blood buffy coats. Receptors originate from a human donor in good health.

The V gene is TRBV5-4, the J gene TRBJ1-2, with D perhaps TRBD1 (6 bases). V shed 4 bases and J shed 7 bases, with 14 bases lying between them. This CDR3 is built from 13 residues. Germline lookup yields CDR1 SGHNT and CDR2 YYREEE (reference sequence). CDR3 amino acids: CASSPRGVVGYTF. In DNA form, the CDR3 reads TGTGCCAGCAGCCCGAGGGGGGTGGTTGGCTACACCTTC.

This chain links TRBV7-9 with TRBJ2-5; D ambiguous. Germline loops: CDR1 SEHNR, CDR2 FQNEAQ (reference sequence). The CDR3 spans 15 residues. The germline V and J ends were trimmed by 1 base and 6 bases, with 15 bases remaining between them. The CDR3 DNA follows: TGTGCCAGCAGCTTAGACCCCCAGTCGATACAGACCCAGTACTTC. It yields the protein CASSLDPQSIQTQYF.

This clone was seen more than once but under ten times. The chain is built from TRBV4-2 and TRBJ2-3; 10 nucleotides agree with TRBD1. Germline V lookup: CDR1 LGHNA, CDR2 YNFKEQ. CDR3 length: 13 amino acids. J lost 9 bases, V lost 3 bases, and 3 bases had no gene match. CDR3 coding DNA: TGTGCCAGCAGCCAGGACAGGGGGGGGACGCAGTATTTT. This encodes CASSQDRGGTQYF.

The gene calls are TRBV6-6 and TRBJ2-3; possible D gene TRBD1, 6 bases. CDR1 is MNHNY and CDR2 is SVGAGI in the germline V gene (reference sequence). The V end lost 7 bases, the J end lost 4 bases, and 15 bases lay between the germline ends. The CDR3 covers 14 residues. CDR3 residues: CASTKGDGADTQYF. CDR3 bases: TGTGCCAGCACCAAGGGGGATGGCGCAGATACGCAGTATTTT.

This rearrangement joins TRBV29-1 to TRBJ1-1, with D perhaps TRBD1 (5 bases). CDR3 length: 14 amino acids. Trimming pared 6 bases from V and 5 bases from J, leaving 19 bases between. The V gene's germline CDR1 is SQVTM and CDR2 ANQGSEA. CDR3 nucleotides: TGCAGCGTCAGGTGGGACCCATCTGAAACTGAAGCTTTCTTT. Translation: CSVRWDPSETEAFF.

The chain combines TRBV29-1 with TRBJ2-5; maybe TRBD2 (5 bases). The CDR3 consists of 12 residues. The germline V and J ends were trimmed by 4 bases and 5 bases, with 11 bases remaining between them. CDR1 and CDR2 (germline): SQVTM, ANQGSEA. The CDR3: CSVGRGGETQYF. The DNA of the CDR3 is TGCAGCGTTGGACGGGGTGGGGAGACCCAGTACTTC.

The rearrangement links TRBV2 to TRBJ2-3; D may be TRBD2 (6 bases). The CDR3 runs 13 residues. From germline, CDR1 is SNHLY and CDR2 FYNNEI. The V end was cut by 5 bases, the J end by 4 bases, with 10 bases between. The CDR3 loop is CASSPWDSDTQYF. DNA of the CDR3: TGTGCCAGCAGTCCTTGGGACTCAGATACGCAGTATTTT. The full variable domain, with the rest looked up from reference TRBV2 and TRBJ2-3, is EPEVTQTPSHQVTQMGQEVILRCVPISNHLYFYWYRQILGQKVEFLVSFYNNEISEKSEIFDDQFSVERPDGSNFTLKIRSTKLEDSAMYFCASSPWDSDTQYFGPGTRLTVL.

V is TRBV19 and J is TRBJ2-2; perhaps TRBD2 as D (5 bases). The germline V gene has CDR1 LNHDA and CDR2 SQIVND (reference sequence). The germline V and J ends were trimmed by 7 bases and 5 bases, with 14 bases remaining between them. CDR3 length: 14 residues. The CDR3 protein is CASTPSGSTGELFF. CDR3 nucleotides: TGTGCCAGTACCCCCTCGGGGTCGACCGGGGAGCTGTTTTTT.

The J gene is TRBJ2-3, the V gene TRBV15; TRBD2 matches 12 bases. V trimming: 7 bases; J trimming: 5 bases; junction bases outside the gene matches: 7. This CDR3 region has 15 residues. Germline V CDR1 and CDR2: LNHNV, YYDKDF (reference sequence). This CDR3 is CATKQTSGGQDTQYF. In DNA form, the CDR3 reads TGTGCCACCAAGCAGACTAGCGGGGGTCAAGATACGCAGTATTTT.

This clone appeared a few times. The chain combines TRBV7-7 with TRBJ2-7; no clear D. Looked up from germline, CDR1 is SSHAT and CDR2 is FNYEAQ (reference sequence). V lost 5 bases and J 3 bases, leaving 17 bases between the germline ends. The CDR3 is made up of 15 amino acids. CDR3 DNA: TGTGCCAGCAGCACCCGGCCAGACCGAGACTACGAGCAGTACTTC. Encoded protein: CASSTRPDRDYEQYF.